One and the same sample provided the 23 T cell receptor beta chains below, sequenced in a study of neurological immune-mediated disorders. TCRdb reanalysed the 5' RACE reads using MiXCR and keeps one entry per CDR3 protein. This sample has around 50,000 distinct CDR3 sequences, with 16% found just once. The sequenced sample was PBMCs. Receptors originate from a man aged 55 to 70 in good health.

This clonotype was recorded many times. V gene TRBV29-1 combines with J gene TRBJ1-3; possible D gene TRBD1, 5 bases. The V gene's germline CDR1 is SQVTM and CDR2 ANQGSEA. The CDR3 spans 14 residues. V was clipped by 6 bases and J by 0 bases, with 12 bases between them. The CDR3 region has the DNA TGCAGCGTCGATGTGGGGGGCTCTGGAAACACCATATATTTT. Translation gives CSVDVGGSGNTIYF.

Remarks on this clonotype: Germline is not matched at one junction end, which may reflect a read error. The rearrangement uses TRBV25-1 and TRBJ1-4; no firm D call. Per the germline V gene, CDR1 is MGHDK and CDR2 is SYGVNS. The CDR3 covers 14 residues. This CDR3 reads CVSSGNLLGEKLFF. CDR3 coding DNA: TGTGTCAGCAGTGGGAACCTTTTAGGTGAAAAACTGTTTTTT.

The chain is built from TRBV20-1 and TRBJ2-1, with 7 bases that match TRBD2. The germline CDR1 and CDR2 sequences are DFQATT and SNEGSKA (reference sequence). Unmatched junction bases numbered 13, after V lost 0 bases and J lost 8 bases. The CDR3 is 16 residues long. The DNA of the CDR3 is TGCAGTGCTAGAGATCGGCGGGAGTTAGGTTGGGATGAGCAGTTCTTC. It yields the protein CSARDRRELGWDEQFF.

This clonotype was observed many times. The rearrangement uses TRBV7-2 and TRBJ2-7; D remains ambiguous. CDR1 and CDR2 from the germline V gene are SGHTA and FQGNSA. V gave up 2 bases and J gave up 3 bases, with 26 bases separating them. The CDR3 length is 19 residues. CDR3 in amino acids: CASSLWASEAILRDYEQYF. CDR3 bases: TGTGCCAGCAGCTTATGGGCCTCTGAGGCGATTTTGCGCGACTACGAGCAGTACTTC. Complete variable domain (other parts from reference TRBV7-2 and TRBJ2-7): GAGVSQSPSNKVTEKGKDVELRCDPISGHTALYWYRQSLGQGLEFLIYFQGNSAPDKSGLPSDRFSAERTGGSVSTLTIQRTQQEDSAVYLCASSLWASEAILRDYEQYFGPGTRLTVT.

This clonotype was seen ten or more times. The V gene is TRBV10-3, the J gene TRBJ2-5; D is possibly TRBD1 or TRBD2 (5 bases each). CDR1 ENHRY and CDR2 SYGVKD come from the germline V gene. V gave up 0 bases and J gave up 4 bases, with 15 bases separating them. The CDR3 consists of 16 residues. The CDR3, as DNA: TGTGCCATCAGTGAGTCGGGGACCCCGGTCGGAGAGACCCAGTACTTC. Protein sequence: CAISESGTPVGETQYF.

This clonotype came up many times. V usage is TRBV7-2 and J usage is TRBJ2-7, with D unclear. This CDR3 region has 14 residues. Germline loops: CDR1 SGHTA, CDR2 FQGNSA. The germline V and J ends were trimmed by 6 bases and 1 base, with 13 bases remaining between them. The CDR3 nucleotides are TGTGCCAGCAGTTTCCTGCCAGAATCCTACGAGCAGTACTTC. Translation gives CASSFLPESYEQYF.

This clonotype was seen many times. The chain couples TRBV9 to TRBJ2-1; perhaps TRBD1 as D (5 bases). Trimming took off 0 bases at V and 2 bases at J, with 9 bases between the two ends. Germline V CDR1 and CDR2: SGDLS, YYNGEE. CDR3 length: 15 amino acids. CDR3 coding DNA: TGTGCCAGCAGCGTAGCGGGCAGGGCCTACAATGAGCAGTTCTTC. Protein: CASSVAGRAYNEQFF.

This clonotype has ten or more counts. The chain combines TRBV5-1 with TRBJ1-1; a possible D gene is TRBD1 (5 bases). V was cut by 4 bases and J by 6 bases, with 16 bases left in between. CDR3 length: 14 residues. Per germline, CDR1 SGHRS and CDR2 YFSETQ. The CDR3 loop reads CASSGTGGLAEAFF. The CDR3 DNA reads TGCGCCAGCAGCGGGACGGGGGGTTTGGCTGAAGCTTTCTTT.

This clonotype showed up many times. This chain uses TRBV27 with TRBJ2-2, with D maybe TRBD1 (6 bases). The CDR3 has 13 residues. The germline V gene has CDR1 MNHEY and CDR2 SMNVEV (reference sequence). V was pared by 5 bases and J by 7 bases, with 11 bases between. The CDR3 DNA is TGTGCCAGCAGTCAGGGGCTAGGCGGGGAGCTGTTTTTT. It yields the protein CASSQGLGGELFF.

This clonotype was recorded many times. The gene calls are TRBV6-6 and TRBJ1-1; unclear D gene. Germline V gene sequence: CDR1 MNHNY, CDR2 SVGAGI (reference sequence). The germline V and J ends were trimmed by 5 bases and 4 bases, with 11 bases remaining between them. The CDR3 runs 13 residues. This chain's CDR3 is CASSPRHGTEAFF. The CDR3 DNA follows: TGTGCCAGCAGTCCGAGACATGGCACTGAAGCTTTCTTT.

CDR3 residues: CASSFIGTIHEQFF. Written as DNA, the CDR3 is TGTGCCAGCAGCTTCATCGGGACTATTCATGAGCAGTTCTTC. The chain combines TRBV7-9 with TRBJ2-1; TRBD2 matches at 7 bases. Germline CDR1 reads SEHNR; CDR2 reads FQNEAQ (reference sequence). Unmatched junction bases numbered 7, after V lost 3 bases and J lost 8 bases. The CDR3 runs 14 residues.

The chain employs TRBV20-1 and TRBJ2-2; no definite D call. Germline V lookup: CDR1 DFQATT, CDR2 SNEGSKA (reference sequence). Trimming shortened V by 3 bases and J by 5 bases, and 4 bases separated the two germline ends. CDR3 length: 11 residues. The CDR3 coding sequence is TGCAGTGCTAGGGGTACCGGGGAGCTGTTTTTT. This codes for CSARGTGELFF.

By its share, this clonotype is medium-sized (0.01 to 0.1%). The J gene is TRBJ2-7, the V gene TRBV5-1; no definite D call. This CDR3 region has 11 residues. CDR1 and CDR2 from the germline V gene are SGHRS and YFSETQ. With 4 bases removed from V and 3 bases from J, the gap between germline ends came to 5 bases. This CDR3 is CASSMNYEQYF. CDR3 DNA: TGCGCCAGCAGCATGAACTACGAGCAGTACTTC. Filled out from reference TRBV5-1 and TRBJ2-7, the complete variable domain reads KAGVTQTPRYLIKTRGQQVTLSCSPISGHRSVSWYQQTPGQGLQFLFEYFSETQRNKGNFPGRFSGRQFSNSRSEMNVSTLELGDSALYLCASSMNYEQYFGPGTRLTVT.

In its sample, this clonotype was seen many times. The chain recombines TRBV15 with TRBJ2-1; D is undetermined. CDR1 is LNHNV, CDR2 YYDKDF, per germline (reference sequence). The V and J ends lost 1 base and 7 bases respectively, with 5 bases between them. CDR3 length: 12 residues. The CDR3 region is CATSRVGNEQFF. CDR3 bases: TGTGCCACCAGCAGAGTAGGTAATGAGCAGTTCTTC.

About this clonotype: This may be a read error: a much more frequent sequence differs by one nucleotide. The chain is built from TRBV29-1 and TRBJ1-1; D might be TRBD1 (6 bases). This CDR3 contains 13 residues. Germline CDR1 is SQVTM and CDR2 is ANQGSEA. This CDR3 reads CSVEAARDTEGFF. The CDR3 DNA reads as TGCAGCGTTGAAGCTGCCCGGGACACTGAAGGTTTCTTT. Based on the CDR3 plus reference TRBV29-1 and TRBJ1-1, the full variable domain is SAVISQKPSRDICQRGTSLTIQCQVDSQVTMMFWYRQQPGQSLTLIATANQGSEATYESGFVIDKFPISRPNLTFSTLTVSNMSPEDSSIYLCSVEAARDTEGFFGQGTRLTVV.

This clonotype showed up many times. The gene calls are TRBV2 and TRBJ1-4; no clear D gene. CDR3 length: 14 amino acids. The germline gives CDR1 SNHLY, CDR2 FYNNEI. V dropped 4 bases and J dropped 8 bases, with 14 bases sitting between them. This CDR3 reads CASSGTDDREKLFF. Here the CDR3 DNA reads TGTGCCAGCAGTGGGACCGATGACCGGGAAAAACTGTTTTTT.

With respect to this clonotype: The junction differs from germline at one of its ends, possibly a read error. The chain links TRBV5-5 to TRBJ2-2, with TRBD2 as a possible D gene (5 bases). Per germline, CDR1 SGHKS and CDR2 YYEKEE (reference sequence). The CDR3 contains 16 residues. The CDR3 loop is CDSKAWASGNTGELFF. The CDR3 region has the DNA TGTGACAGCAAGGCTTGGGCCAGCGGGAACACCGGGGAGCTGTTTTTT.

V usage is TRBV9 and J usage is TRBJ1-1; TRBD1 matches 12 bases. The V gene's germline CDR1 is SGDLS and CDR2 YYNGEE. The CDR3 covers 15 residues. The junction had 5 bases not matched to a gene; V was cut back by 4 bases and J by 4 bases. The CDR3 loop is CASSPGTGGGTEAFF. In nucleotides, the CDR3 is TGTGCCAGCAGCCCGGGGACAGGGGGCGGCACTGAAGCTTTCTTT. Full variable domain (rest looked up from reference TRBV9 and TRBJ1-1): DSGVTQTPKHLITATGQRVTLRCSPRSGDLSVYWYQQSLDQGLQFLIQYYNGEERAKGNILERFSAQQFPDLHSELNLSSLELGDSALYFCASSPGTGGGTEAFFGQGTRLTVV.

This clonotype was recorded many times. The genes are TRBV29-1 and TRBJ2-2, with 8 positions matching TRBD2. The CDR3 has 15 amino acids. Germline CDR1 is SQVTM and CDR2 is ANQGSEA. With 6 bases clipped from V and 1 base from J, the junction kept 7 bases outside the gene matches. The CDR3 region is CSVLISGKNTGELFF. The CDR3 DNA follows: TGCAGCGTGCTCATTAGCGGGAAGAACACCGGGGAGCTGTTTTTT.

This clonotype was detected ten times or more. The rearrangement uses TRBV20-1 and TRBJ1-2, with 9 bases matching TRBD1. V lost 5 bases to trimming and J lost 7 bases; unmatched junction nucleotides: 11. CDR1 is DFQATT, CDR2 SNEGSKA, per germline (reference sequence). The CDR3 length is 14 residues. CDR3 nucleotide sequence: TGCAGTGCTCCCCACAGGGGGCGCGGGGGTGGCTACACCTTC. This gives the protein CSAPHRGRGGGYTF.

This clonotype was recorded at least ten times. The CDR3 loop reads CSAKTGGAPDTGELFF. CDR3 coding DNA: TGCAGTGCCAAGACAGGGGGCGCCCCTGACACCGGGGAGCTGTTTTTT. The gene calls are TRBV20-1 and TRBJ2-2; 10 nucleotides agree with TRBD1. CDR3 size: 16 residues. After removal of 6 bases from V and 3 bases from J, the junction contained 10 bases not matched to a gene. Germline loops: CDR1 DFQATT, CDR2 SNEGSKA (reference sequence).

This rearrangement joins TRBV6-1 to TRBJ1-3; D not resolved. Germline V gene sequence: CDR1 MNHNS, CDR2 SASEGT. The CDR3 has 13 residues. V shed 2 bases and J shed 0 bases, with 2 bases lying between them. The CDR3 region is CASSESSGNTIYF. CDR3 nucleotides: TGTGCCAGCAGTGAAAGCTCTGGAAACACCATATATTTT.

This clonotype was detected many times. The V gene is TRBV28, the J gene TRBJ1-4; no firm D call. Trimming removed 1 base at V and 3 bases at J, with 3 bases between. The CDR3 covers 13 residues. The germline V gene has CDR1 MDHEN and CDR2 SYDVKM. The CDR3: CASSLYANEKLFF. In DNA form, the CDR3 reads TGTGCCAGCAGTTTATATGCTAATGAAAAACTGTTTTTT.